This paragraph covers one T cell receptor beta chain sequence. This clonotype was counted a few times. There is no known antigen for this receptor. Base qualities are not at hand, and no much larger clone is one base apart. The sample originates from a study of early T cells in non-severe SARS-CoV-2 infection (dated by TCRdb to the early 2020s). Context from the whole study: TCR sequencing used bulk RNA from unsorted whole blood, so alpha and beta chains could not be paired.

Library preparation employed 5' RACE. The reads were generated on a NextSeq 500. In the TCR library protocol, unique molecular identifiers were attached to individual cDNA molecules to correct for PCR bias and sequencing error. Sequencing covered both TCR alpha and beta chains, and within each sample the abundances of alpha and beta sequences were tightly co-correlated. On the authors' methods: Decombinator V4 was used to annotate TCR sequences for V gene, J gene and CDR3. Expanded TCRs were defined as changing significantly between any two time points under a Poisson model with p below 0.0001. TCR abundances were normalised to the total number of TCRs sequenced in each sample and reported as counts per million. TRAV1-2 paired with TRAJ12, TRAJ20 or TRAJ33 defined MAIT TCRs, while TRAV10 paired with TRAJ18 defined iNKT TCRs. VDJdb, accessed 1 November 2021, was searched for CMV, EBV and SARS-CoV-2 annotated TCRs, with TCRs annotated for multiple antigens excluded. TCRdb trimmed the raw reads at Q25, called clones with MiXCR and kept productive beta chains. One record per CDR3 amino acid sequence lists the most common genes and DNA. TCRdb, not the original authors, processed these V and J calls. This sample comprises about 61,000 distinct CDR3 sequences, around 11% of them detected only once. The ten top clones hold approximately 1.1% of the sample.

General study outcomes and caveats: VDJdb matching was skewed toward anti-spike CD8 responses and likely underestimated virus-specific expansions by missing private and CD4 specificities.

CDR1 and CDR2, looked up from the germline V gene (reference sequence), are LNHDA and SQIVND. The CDR3 goes from the cysteine to the phenylalanine over 16 residues. The read is trimmed to its CDR3 DNA, 48 bases read in frame from base 1. Trimming removed 2 bases from V and 0 bases from J, leaving 10 bases between the germline ends. This was a case-control study nested in a cohort of healthcare workers in London, UK, who had nasopharyngeal swab PCR tests and blood samples taken every week. Healthcare workers were recruited during the week of the UK lockdown, between 23 and 31 March 2020, and followed weekly for up to 16 weeks.

The sequences come from whole blood, collected at baseline. The TCR was taken from an adult who was a healthcare worker with PCR-confirmed SARS-CoV-2 infection or an uninfected control (not recorded which). The donor label of this sample is uncertain. The chain joins TRBV19 to TRBJ2-2; there is no confident call for the D gene. The base sequence is TGTGCCAGTAGTATACGCGATTATACGAACACCGGGGAGCTGTTTTTT. This is translated as CASSIRDYTNTGELFF. Where the CDR3 stops, the reference TRBV19 and TRBJ2-2 genes take over; the full variable domain is DGGITQSPKYLFRKEGQNVTLSCEQNLNHDAMYWYRQDPGQGLRLIYYSQIVNDFQKGDIAEGYSVSREKKESFPLTVTSAQKNPTAFYLCASSIRDYTNTGELFFGEGSRLTVL.